A single sample is the source of the 17 T cell receptor beta chains below, sequenced in a study of regulatory T cells in long-lasting Graves disease. Time point denoted: newly diagnosed GD, antithyroid drugs for less than 3 months. RNA isolated from PBMCs was used to make the TCR library. iRepertoire HTBI primers and Arm-PCR of CDR3 regions built TCR beta libraries. A single record per CDR3 protein comes from TCRdb applying MiXCR to the multiplex PCR reads. The table has hundreds of thousands of distinct CDR3 sequences, approximately 13% seen once. The same data also went into a second study, on T cells in Graves' hyperthyroidism and ophthalmopathy.

The specimen was peripheral blood mononuclear cells (PBMCs), collected at new diagnosis, from a patient treated with antithyroid drugs. All receptors come from a man aged 30 to 45 with Graves disease.

This clonotype occurred many times. The V gene is TRBV12-3 or TRBV12-4, the J gene TRBJ1-1; no clear D gene. Trimming removed 3 bases at V and 0 bases at J, with 5 bases between. The length of the CDR3 is 13 residues. CDR3 region: CASSFSLNTEAFF. CDR3 DNA: TGTGCCAGCAGTTTCTCCTTGAACACTGAAGCTTTCTTT.

The rearrangement uses TRBV5-1 and TRBJ2-3, with D possibly being TRBD1 (5 bases). With 3 bases removed from V and 0 bases from J, the gap between germline ends came to 14 bases. The CDR3 covers 16 residues. Germline CDR1 reads SGHRS; CDR2 reads YFSETQ. CDR3: CASSSLGAASTDTQYF. CDR3 coding DNA: TGCGCCAGCAGCTCGCTAGGGGCAGCTAGCACAGATACGCAGTATTTT.

Comments on this clonotype: This sequence may be a read error, since a much larger clone differs from it by one base. The V and J genes are TRBV5-1 and TRBJ2-2, with unresolved D. This CDR3 contains 15 residues. CDR1 is SGHRS and CDR2 is YFSETQ in the germline V gene. The CDR3 DNA reads as TGTGCCAGCAGCGAGGAGCCATCAAGCACCGGGGAGCTGTTTTTT. Protein: CASSEEPSSTGELFF.

In this sample, this clonotype turned up many times. The rearrangement joins TRBV12-3 or TRBV12-4 to TRBJ2-7; D remains ambiguous. Trimming shortened V by 3 bases and J by 2 bases, and 11 bases separated the two germline ends. The CDR3 spans 14 residues. The CDR3 DNA follows: TGTGCCAGCAGTTTTAAGGCTGGGGCCTACGAGCAGTACTTC. It codes for CASSFKAGAYEQYF.

This clonotype has a count of ten or more. The junction departs from the called germline gene at one end, perhaps through a read error. The V call is TRBV11-3, the J call TRBJ2-1, with 10 bases matching TRBD1. This CDR3 spans 15 amino acids. Germline V gene data show CDR1 as SGHNT and CDR2 as YENEEA. The DNA of the CDR3 is TGTACCAGCAGCTTGAGGACAGGGGGATACAATGAGCAGTTCTTC. The encoded protein is CTSSLRTGGYNEQFF.

The table lists this clonotype with many counts. V usage is TRBV7-9 and J usage is TRBJ1-3; D is uncertain. This CDR3 has 13 amino acids. Trimming stripped 1 base from V and 8 bases from J, with 9 bases between. The V gene's germline CDR1 is SEHNR and CDR2 FQNEAQ (reference sequence). The DNA for the CDR3 is TGTGCCAGCAGCTTAGATTTTCGGGACACCATATATTTT. Translated, it gives CASSLDFRDTIYF.

In this sample, this clonotype turned up many times. The chain combines TRBV28 with TRBJ2-5; the D gene is possibly TRBD1 (5 bases). V was pared by 6 bases and J by 5 bases, with 13 bases between. Germline CDR1 and CDR2: MDHEN and SYDVKM. This CDR3 has 13 amino acids. CDR3 in DNA: TGTGCCAGCAGACCAGACAGAGCCGAGACCCAGTACTTC. It is translated as CASRPDRAETQYF. The variable domain in full, with the rest retrieved from reference TRBV28 and TRBJ2-5, is DVKVTQSSRYLVKRTGEKVFLECVQDMDHENMFWYRQDPGLGLRLIYFSYDVKMKEKGDIPEGYSVSREKKERFSLILESASTNQTSMYLCASRPDRAETQYFGPGTRLLVL.

There are many counts of this clonotype. The chain couples TRBV3-1 to TRBJ1-5, with a possible D match to TRBD1 (5 bases). The CDR3 length is 14 residues. Trimming took off 5 bases at V and 12 bases at J, with 20 bases between the two ends. Per germline, CDR1 LGHDT and CDR2 YNNKEL (reference sequence). CDR3: CASSDGSGMAYQHF. The CDR3 bases are TGTGCCAGCAGCGATGGGTCAGGGATGGCGTACCAGCATTTT. The whole variable domain, filled in from reference TRBV3-1 and TRBJ1-5, reads DTAVSQTPKYLVTQMGNDKSIKCEQNLGHDTMYWYKQDSKKFLKIMFSYNNKELIINETVPNRFSPKSPDKAHLNLHINSLELGDSAVYFCASSDGSGMAYQHFGDGTRLSIL.

This clonotype was found many times. The chain combines TRBV12-3 or TRBV12-4 with TRBJ1-5, with 8 bases aligning to TRBD1. The CDR3 loop spans 15 amino acids. Losses at the gene ends were 5 bases for V and 4 bases for J; bases not matched to a gene: 7. CDR3 residues: CASSPGGHSNQPQHF. CDR3 coding DNA: TGTGCCAGCAGTCCAGGGGGCCATTCGAATCAGCCCCAGCATTTT.

This clonotype was counted a few times. V is TRBV5-1 and J is TRBJ2-3; 15 bases match TRBD2. Per germline, CDR1 SGHRS and CDR2 YFSETQ. Unmatched junction bases numbered 19, after V lost 3 bases and J lost 2 bases. The CDR3 spans 22 residues. The CDR3: CASSSGGLAGGKGPRYTDTQYF. DNA for the CDR3: TGCGCCAGCAGCTCGGGGGGACTAGCGGGAGGAAAAGGGCCGCGCTACACAGATACGCAGTATTTT.

This clonotype was counted a few times. V and J are TRBV29-1 and TRBJ2-3; TRBD1 might be the D (5 bases). The CDR3 covers 13 residues. The V end was cut by 0 bases, the J end by 1 base, with 5 bases between. Germline V CDR1 and CDR2: SQVTM, ANQGSEA. DNA of the CDR3: TGCAGCGTTGAAGAGACAGGCACAGATACGCAGTATTTT. Amino acids: CSVEETGTDTQYF.

This clonotype came up many times. The chain couples TRBV6-2 or TRBV6-3 to TRBJ2-1; 11 bases map to TRBD2. The CDR3 consists of 15 residues. Per the germline V gene, CDR1 is MNHEY and CDR2 is SVGEGT. V was clipped by 4 bases and J by 6 bases; unmatched bases: 5. The CDR3 coding sequence is TGTGCCAGCAGTTCGACTAGCGGGATTGGCAATGAGCAGTTCTTC. Its translation: CASSSTSGIGNEQFF.

This clonotype was seen at least ten times. The genes are TRBV6-1 and TRBJ2-7, with D possibly matching TRBD1 (5 bases). Germline CDR1 is MNHNS and CDR2 is SASEGT. CDR3 length: 14 amino acids. Trimming removed 3 bases from V and 1 base from J, with 10 bases in between. The CDR3 here is CASSDRATSYEQYF. In DNA form, the CDR3 reads TGTGCCAGCAGTGACAGGGCCACTTCCTACGAGCAGTACTTC.

This clonotype was picked up many times. The chain combines TRBV24-1 with TRBJ2-7, with D possibly being TRBD1 (6 bases). Deletions cut 6 bases from V and 6 bases from J, with 17 bases between. The CDR3 is 14 residues long. The germline gives CDR1 KGHDR, CDR2 SFDVKD. The CDR3: CATSRATGSSEQYF. DNA of the CDR3: TGTGCCACCAGTCGTGCGACAGGCTCGTCCGAGCAGTACTTC.

This clonotype was recorded at least ten times. The chain couples TRBV14 to TRBJ2-7; no definite D call. The ends were cut back, 0 bases at V and 2 bases at J, with 11 bases in the middle. CDR3 length: 15 residues. CDR1 and CDR2 from the germline V gene are SGHDN and FVKESK. The CDR3 coding sequence is TGTGCCAGCAGCCAAGAGGCGGAACTGACCTACGAGCAGTACTTC. Translated, it gives CASSQEAELTYEQYF.

This clonotype was observed many times. The V gene is TRBV19, the J gene TRBJ1-5; D is unresolved. Germline-derived CDR1 and CDR2 are LNHDA and SQIVND (reference sequence). The CDR3 sequence is 12 residues long. The ends were cut back, 3 bases at V and 4 bases at J, with 4 bases in the middle. The CDR3, as DNA: TGTGCCAGTAGTATTGGGAATCAGCCCCAGCATTTT. It encodes CASSIGNQPQHF.

The table lists this clonotype with many counts. The chain joins TRBV2 to TRBJ2-1, with 9 bases lining up with TRBD2. The CDR3 has 17 residues. Germline-derived CDR1 and CDR2 are SNHLY and FYNNEI. With 6 bases clipped from V and 1 base from J, the junction kept 10 bases outside the gene matches. The CDR3 reads CASRGSGGRASYNEQFF. The CDR3 nucleotides are TGTGCCAGCAGAGGAAGTGGCGGGAGGGCTTCCTACAATGAGCAGTTCTTC.